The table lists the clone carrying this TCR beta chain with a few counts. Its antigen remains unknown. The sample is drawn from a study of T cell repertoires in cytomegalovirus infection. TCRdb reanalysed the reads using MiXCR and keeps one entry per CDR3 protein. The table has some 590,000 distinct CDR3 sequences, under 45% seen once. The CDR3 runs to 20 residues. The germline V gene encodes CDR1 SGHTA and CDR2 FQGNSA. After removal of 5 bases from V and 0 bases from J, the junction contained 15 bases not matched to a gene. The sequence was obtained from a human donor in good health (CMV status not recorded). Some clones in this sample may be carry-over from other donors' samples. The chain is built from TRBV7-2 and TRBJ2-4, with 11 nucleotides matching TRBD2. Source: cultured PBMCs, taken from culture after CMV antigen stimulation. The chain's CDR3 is CASSPPSALAGGRAKNIQYF. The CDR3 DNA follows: TGTGCCAGCAGCCCCCCTAGTGCCCTAGCGGGGGGCAGAGCCAAAAACATTCAGTACTTC.